The table lists the clone carrying this T cell receptor (beta chain) with a few counts. Its antigen is as yet unknown. Germline-derived CDR1 and CDR2 are DFQATT and SNEGSKA (reference sequence). The CDR3 runs 15 residues. The V end lost 3 bases, the J end lost 2 bases, and 16 bases lay between the germline ends. The record originates from a study of Graves' ophthalmopathy and Graves' hyperthyroidism. Disease in donors with ophthalmopathy had moderate-to-severe activity, CAS ≥3, NOSPECS ≥4 and under 3 months' duration. Excluded were patients with other autoimmune diseases, uncontrolled infections, pregnancy or lactation. Study conclusions and caveats: This model predicted ophthalmopathy progression (sensitivity roughly 64%, specificity about 72%). Detected in blood as well were most expanded thyroid clonotypes with frequency above 0.001.

The authors amplified TCR beta CDR3 regions, and they did so from RNA transcripts for repertoire sequencing. RT-PCR with HTBI primers came first, then second-round multiplex PCR. In TCRdb, the multiplex PCR reads were re-called with MiXCR into one record per CDR3 protein. Of 650,000 to 900,000 distinct CDR3 sequences in the sample, 40% were seen once. This chain links TRBV20-1 with TRBJ2-5, with D perhaps matching TRBD1 (6 bases). Specimen: peripheral blood. The source is an adult man with Graves' ophthalmopathy. CDR3 in DNA: TGCAGTGCTAGGAACAGGGCGGTTGTACAAGAGACCCAGTACTTC. Translating gives CSARNRAVVQETQYF.